This T cell receptor (beta chain) is drawn from a study of cytomegalovirus exposure and HLA in healthy donors (dated by TCRdb to 2015 to 2018). About the investigation overall: According to an earlier analysis of 550 to 700 of the donors, 150 million to 200 million T cells yielded 90 million to 140 million unique TCR beta sequences and more than 250 Gb of sequence data. Approximately 330 gigabases of sequencing data and approximately 91 million unique TCR sequences made up an early release that covered around 640 HLA-typed donors. Among the roughly 400 genotyped donors, approximately 76% belonged to the genetic ancestry cluster associated with self-reported Caucasian donors. The study aimed to test whether signatures of past pathogen exposure could be identified by cataloging public T cell receptors. The study used immunosequencing to profile the T cell repertoires of 670 or so subjects and linked those repertoires to cytomegalovirus serostatus. Along with the approximately 650-subject first cohort, a separate validation cohort of around 110 different subjects was used. To predict cytomegalovirus infection status, the study combined high-throughput TCR immunosequencing, statistical association of individual TCRs with disease status, and machine learning. A later analysis re-examined previously published TCR beta repertoires from over 500 donors and added high-resolution HLA genotyping to investigate patterns of TCR occurrence. Rather than using new phenotypic data, the later analysis identified candidate immune exposures from TCR beta sequences and from how often those sequences occurred across donors. An earlier analysis of several hundred of the donors applied high-throughput TCR beta sequencing to assess whether each TCR beta V gene segment acted as functional or pseudogenic. Donor age, sex, ethnicity and CMV serostatus were compiled alongside the repertoire data. A later genetic analysis took genome-wide SNP genotypes for about 65% of the 666 donors and used that subset as a discovery cohort. Every discovery cohort repertoire had been produced on one sequencing platform. HLA typing covered class I and class II loci at four-digit resolution. The number of donors typed differed by locus, with about 620-630 for A, B, C, DRB1 and DQB1, 522 for DQA1, under 610 for DPA1, and 450 to 480 for DPB1. Four to six DR-DQ haplotypes were handled as single units for association and clustering, since linkage in the cohort was strong. Among roughly 400 genotyped donors of the cohort, an average of approximately 240,000 unique TCR beta nucleotide sequences was sequenced per donor, of which about 20% were non-productive.

At the junction V is shortened by 3 bases and J by 2 bases, with 16 bases in between. The CDR3 contains 16 residues, cysteine and phenylalanine counted. The read is trimmed to its CDR3 DNA, 48 bases read in frame from base 1. From the germline V gene, CDR1 is MNHNS and CDR2 is SASEGT. As concerns this clone: No antigen is known for it. No qualities accompany the bases; no much larger clone lies one base away.

The cohort was made up of 500 to 800 healthy bone marrow donors. At the time of sampling, all cohort members were nominally healthy, though unrecorded immune exposures were likely present. The donor was CMV seronegative and belonged to the group of roughly 330 seronegative cohort members. A peripheral blood sample was provided by each donor, and peripheral blood mononuclear cells were used for TCR beta sequencing. The Qiagen DNeasy Blood Extraction Kit was used to extract genomic DNA from the blood cell samples. What the authors observed across the whole study: In this cohort, only TCR beta chains were sequenced, and detectable features were limited by the absence of alpha or paired-chain data. At a false discovery rate of 0.05, a later analysis linked under 20,000 TCR beta sequences to specific HLA alleles. Most TCR sequences were seen in very few donors, while some public TCRs were found in many individuals. In both the original and validation cohorts, the classifier was reported to diagnose cytomegalovirus status with high specificity and sensitivity. The earlier analysis of around 600 of the donors excluded roughly 17 rarely observed V segments, including chromosome 9 orphons, because counts were too low. Presence/absence analyses assumed roughly uniform sequencing depth across donors, an assumption that may not hold. In vitro tests confirmed that a few of the cytomegalovirus-associated TCR beta chains recognize cytomegalovirus antigens. Because the 87-base-pair reads could not distinguish some IMGT-functional V segments, including TRBV6-2 and TRBV6-3, those segments were excluded. The authors suggested that the approach could potentially be generalized to other disease states and immunological phenotypes. A group of highly shared sequence variants was considered likely to be a technical artifact of the sequencing pipeline. A further reported finding was that TCR beta sequences accurately predicted the HLA-A and HLA-B alleles for most subjects in the first cohort. Correlated functional status among segregating V segments might reflect linkage disequilibrium, but an unknown experimental factor could not be ruled out. Because some donors lacked HLA typing at each locus, the association tests relied only on the typed subset. A later genetic analysis reported fewer N-insertions in productive TCRs among donors in an Asian-associated ancestry cluster than the roughly 700-donor mean. For the cohort, immune exposure information was limited to CMV serostatus. Several of the top co-occurrence clusters appeared to be linked to parvovirus B19, influenza, CMV and Epstein-Barr virus, according to a later analysis. An earlier analysis of around 540 of the donors showed that most TCR beta V segments appeared in productive rearrangements either about 90% or about 30% of the time, which broadly matched IMGT annotations. Compared with equally common non-associated chains, HLA-associated TCR beta chains in a later analysis were more clonally expanded and had lower generation probabilities. In a later analysis, the rate of TCR association differed among HLA loci, with DRB1 alleles having the most associated TCRs and HLA-C alleles having the fewest. The study gave a list of over 150 TCR beta chains associated with cytomegalovirus. According to a later analysis, most CMV-associated TCR beta chains appeared to be HLA-restricted, and the HLA associations seemed to be driven largely by CMV exposure. Strong co-occurrence of HLA alleles, especially DR and DQ, made assigning TCR associations to individual alleles difficult. V-gene and J-gene trimming of TCR beta chains was associated with a missense DCLRE1C variant in a later genetic analysis, and the association was replicated in an independent cohort.

Library creation used the immunoSEQ multiplex PCR assay. For the multiplex PCR, a mixture combining 60 forward primers for TCR Vbeta segments and 13 reverse primers for TCR Jbeta segments was used. The CDR3 region of rearranged TCR beta genes was amplified from genomic DNA by a multiplex PCR assay. On the Illumina HiSeq System, the amplified TCR beta libraries were sequenced as 87-base-pair reads. Regarding the original processing steps: A later analysis tallied tens of millions of unique TCR beta chains across the 610 or so repertoires, and about 12 million of those chains were shared by two or more donors. A nearest-neighbor algorithm error-corrected the raw reads and collapsed the reads into unique sequences, merging closely related sequences to remove PCR and sequencing errors. To assign V, D and J gene segments, CDR3 sequences were aligned to IMGT reference sequences. Each retained sequence needed at least a six-nucleotide match to both a V gene segment and a J gene segment. A rearrangement counted as productive if the CDR3 had no stop codons and remained in frame with V and J, and every other rearrangement counted as non-productive. Following IMGT convention, CDR3 was defined as the stretch from the second conserved V-encoded cysteine up to the conserved J-encoded phenylalanine. The earlier analysis of 500 to 650 of the donors excluded any sequence lacking an unambiguous match to a single V gene segment. In an earlier analysis of approximately 550 of the donors, V segments were called functional above 56.7% productive rearrangements and were called segregating when the between-donor standard deviation exceeded 5%. A statistical classification framework was built to diagnose cytomegalovirus status from the catalog of TCR beta chain sequences. A later analysis assigned V and J genes by comparing TCR nucleotide sequences with IMGT/GENE-DB human TR gene sequences. A later analysis assigned CDR3 sequences and most-parsimonious VDJ recombination scenarios with the TCRdist pipeline. In a later analysis, every TCR beta chain was defined by the combination of its CDR3 amino acid sequence and its V-gene family, and reads without a unique V-gene family were dropped. To address suspected cross-contamination and a sequencing artifact, a later analysis removed 592 highly shared, low-generation-probability nucleotide sequences. For each public chain, a later analysis derived a clonal expansion index from normalized ranks of inferred template counts within each repertoire. Generation probabilities in a later analysis came from a VDJ recombination model fitted to out-of-frame rearrangements, and those results were checked against IGoR. In a later analysis, TCR-TCR, TCR-HLA and TCR-CMV co-occurrence was scored with hypergeometric tests, and a repertoire-size bias correction was applied to TCR pairs. To estimate false discovery rates, a later analysis permuted the HLA or CMV assignments 20 times. In a later analysis, co-occurring TCRs were grouped using DBSCAN, with TCRdist sequence similarity added in when clustering inside HLA-allele-positive subsets. Repertoires with fewer than 30,000 or more than 120,000 public chains were left out of co-occurrence clustering, as were about five repertoires with anomalous nucleotide sharing. In TCRdb, the immuneACCESS table is reduced to in-frame sequences with V and J assigned. These tables do not hold every clone; where another copy was compared, an unresolved V gene accounts for under half, and the others remain unexplained. The DNA was the basis for D and trimming; V, J and clone size are from that table. This sample holds approximately 180,000 clones; approximately 85% were observed only once. The biggest ten clones account for less than 2% of the sample.

The receptor was isolated from a man aged 18-30 years in good health and CMV-seronegative. The sequence links TRBV6-1 to TRBJ2-5; D gene: possibly TRBD2, on 5 matching bases. Sequenced material: PBMCs. The CDR3 region: CASSDPLGLIQETQYF. The DNA sequence is TGTGCCAGCAGTGACCCCCTCGGACTGATACAAGAGACCCAGTACTTC.